The clone carrying this TCR beta chain was counted at least ten times. Its target is not known. This CDR3 has 14 amino acids. Germline loops: CDR1 MNHEY, CDR2 SVGAGI. Trimming took off 4 bases at V and 3 bases at J, with 12 bases between the two ends. The time point is: persistent/refractory GD, antithyroid drugs over 5 years with positive TRAb. TCR sequences were obtained from RNA taken from PBMCs. The data stem from a study of regulatory T cells in long-lasting Graves disease. Study findings and constraints: Those with persistent disease had in common more public clonotypes (about 2,700) than new patients (about 970).

Library construction for TCR beta used iRepertoire HTBI primers and Arm-PCR of CDR3 regions. TCRdb fed the multiplex PCR reads into MiXCR, producing one record per CDR3 protein. The repertoire has around 460,000 distinct CDR3 sequences, roughly 21% of them found once; the top ten carry roughly 7.7%. The sample in question was peripheral blood mononuclear cells (PBMCs), obtained when the disease was refractory, from a patient treated with antithyroid drugs. This sequence joins TRBV6-5 and TRBJ1-1, with D maybe TRBD1 (5 bases). This TCR derives from a female donor with Graves disease. Here the CDR3 reads CASSWVSGDTEAFF. The CDR3 coding sequence is TGTGCCAGCAGTTGGGTATCGGGGGACACTGAAGCTTTCTTT.